These T cell receptor beta chains were read from a single sample in a study of human T cells and chemical hapten exposure. In TCRdb, the RACE reads were re-called with MiXCR into one record per CDR3 protein. The profile shows about 140,000 distinct CDR3 sequences, approximately 12% of them singletons. The sequencing used whole blood, collected in connection with sensitization to the hapten diphenylcyclopropenone (DPC). Receptor source: a woman aged 45-60 years with alopecia areata. Some clones in this sample may be carry-over from other donors' samples. The CDR3 runs from the conserved cysteine through the conserved F or W. A D gene is named only where the DNA matches it firmly. Some rows have no size entry. The others give once, few or many, or a class for an expanded clone.

v_gene,abundance,d_gene,j_gene,CDR3aa,CDR3nt
TRBV5-1,few,TRBD2,TRBJ2-7,CASSYGLAGGRGYEQYF,TGCGCCAGCAGCTACGGACTAGCGGGAGGACGCGGGTACGAGCAGTACTTC
TRBV11-2,many,TRBD2,TRBJ2-7,CASSLGLAAYF,TGTGCCAGCAGCCTGGGACTAGCGGCGTACTTC
TRBV29-1,.,TRBD1,TRBJ2-3,CSVDTGVRADTQYF,TGCAGCGTTGATACAGGGGTCAGGGCAGATACGCAGTATTTT
TRBV7-6,.,TRBD2,TRBJ2-7,CASSLTSGRTLREQYF,TGTGCCAGCAGCTTAACGAGCGGGAGGACCCTACGGGAGCAGTACTTC
TRBV24-1,.,.,TRBJ2-1,CATSETGPGNNEQFF,TGTGCCACCAGTGAGACAGGCCCGGGGAACAATGAGCAGTTCTTC
TRBV18,.,.,TRBJ1-1,CASSPLAGRDTEAFF,TGTGCCAGCTCACCACTCGCCGGAAGGGACACTGAAGCTTTCTTT
TRBV27,many,TRBD2,TRBJ2-1,CASSLAASGKREQFF,TGTGCCAGCAGTTTAGCGGCTAGCGGGAAGCGTGAGCAGTTCTTC
TRBV25-1,few,.,TRBJ1-5,CASSGGAGSNQPQHF,TGTGCCAGCAGTGGTGGGGCGGGGAGCAATCAGCCCCAGCATTTT
TRBV6-6,.,.,TRBJ2-1,CASRNFVSYNEQFF,TGTGCCAGCAGAAATTTCGTCTCCTACAATGAGCAGTTCTTC
TRBV5-6,many,.,TRBJ2-1,CASSLPRLELYNEQFF,TGTGCCAGCAGCCTCCCCCGACTAGAATTATACAATGAGCAGTTCTTC
TRBV2,.,.,TRBJ2-1,CASSYTGPNEQFF,TGTGCCAGCAGTTACACAGGGCCCAATGAGCAGTTCTTC
TRBV2,few,TRBD1,TRBJ2-7,CASRDRETATAEQYF,TGTGCCAGCAGAGACAGGGAAACGGCCACGGCCGAGCAGTACTTC
TRBV6-1,few,.,TRBJ1-1,CASSEVNTEAFF,TGTGCCAGCAGTGAGGTGAACACTGAAGCTTTCTTT
TRBV18,.,.,TRBJ2-1,CASSLKKGDLTYNEQFF,TGTGCCAGCTCACTGAAGAAGGGGGACCTCACCTACAATGAGCAGTTCTTC
TRBV5-4,many,TRBD1,TRBJ2-1,CASSPVGTGVRNEQFF,TGTGCCAGCAGCCCCGTTGGGACAGGGGTGCGGAATGAGCAGTTCTTC
TRBV29-1,few,.,TRBJ2-1,CSVGFDEQFF,TGCAGCGTTGGTTTCGATGAGCAGTTCTTC
TRBV19,.,TRBD1,TRBJ2-7,CASGRDRGTYEQYF,TGTGCCAGTGGTAGGGACAGGGGGACATACGAGCAGTACTTC
TRBV24-1,few,.,TRBJ2-2,CATSDLGSRNTGELFF,TGTGCCACCAGTGATTTAGGATCCAGGAACACCGGGGAGCTGTTTTTT
TRBV12-2,few,.,TRBJ1-1,CASHSRPQCMNTEAFF,TGTGCAAGTCACTCTCGGCCACAGTGCATGAACACTGAAGCTTTCTTT
TRBV7-2,many,.,TRBJ2-1,CASSILQGSYNEQFF,TGTGCCAGCAGCATATTACAGGGTTCCTACAATGAGCAGTTCTTC
TRBV7-8,.,.,TRBJ1-1,CASSPRQSRAFF,TGTGCCAGCAGCCCCCGACAATCTCGAGCTTTCTTT
TRBV10-3,few,.,TRBJ1-4,CAISEHNINEKLFF,TGTGCCATCAGTGAGCACAATATTAATGAAAAACTGTTTTTT
TRBV5-1,many,.,TRBJ1-4,CASSLGPATEKLFF,TGCGCCAGCAGCTTGGGACCTGCCACGGAAAAACTGTTTTTT
TRBV11-2,few,.,TRBJ2-1,CASSFAPLGVEQFF,TGTGCCAGCAGCTTTGCCCCCCTCGGAGTTGAGCAGTTCTTC
TRBV27,.,.,TRBJ2-1,CASSVVGGSEQFF,TGTGCCAGCAGTGTAGTAGGGGGTTCTGAGCAGTTCTTC